This T cell receptor beta chain emerged from a study of tumor and adjacent non-tumor tissue in lung cancer (dated by TCRdb to 2016 to 2019). Study-wide context: The cohort included more than nine adenocarcinoma, 2 squamous cell carcinoma and 1 small cell lung cancer patients. Some 31 paired specimens, one tumor and one normal lung sample per patient, were profiled by TCRbeta CDR3 sequencing. Sequencing generated a total of 120 million or so productive TCRbeta reads, averaging around 4.2 million reads per sample. Among the roughly 15 patients, ages ranged from roughly 30 to 76 years, some 10 were men and 5 were women, and disease was TNM stage I to III. Bulk TCRbeta repertoires were compared between lung tumor tissue and matched distant non-tumor lung tissue obtained from more than twelve lung cancer patients.

Points the paper makes about the study in general: The methods do not name the sequencing platform or mention unique molecular identifiers. With only 15 patients in the cohort, the authors noted that larger samples and more detailed clinical data are needed. The top 100 clones made up a significantly larger cumulative share of the repertoire in normal lung than in tumor tissue. Peripheral blood was not sequenced, so blood TCRbeta repertoires were not examined in the lung cancer patients of the study. TCR diversity was significantly higher in younger patients, and greater tumor TCR diversity was associated with shorter overall survival and shorter disease-free survival. Significantly higher TCR diversity (inverse Simpson) was observed in tumor tissue than in normal lung tissue (around 450 vs 160, P = 0.0075, Mann-Whitney U test).

RNA was isolated from bulk unsorted tissue, and RNA quality was assessed with a NanoDrop ND-1000 and an Agilent 2100. For the normal lung samples, distant non-tumor tissue was collected more than 3 cm away from the tumor edge. All donors had newly diagnosed lung cancer, had not received prior chemotherapy, and were admitted for thoracic surgery in China between August and November 2014. The study excluded patients who had received radiotherapy or chemotherapy before or who had another cancer at the same time. Surgical tissue pieces of 1-2 cm3 were preserved in RNAlater solution and stored at -80 °C until use. Counted from cysteine to phenylalanine, this CDR3 has 15 amino acids. Solely the CDR3 DNA is kept, with 45 bases framed from the first base. CDR1 and CDR2, per the germline V gene (reference sequence), are SGHNT and YYREEE. Relative to germline, V is 2 bases shorter and J is 6 bases shorter, with 17 bases between their ends.

Library construction relied on multiplex PCR. TCRdb records Illumina HiSeq 2500 as the sequencer. Following protocols modified from ARM-PCR, the researchers constructed TCRbeta libraries through three rounds of nested PCR with primers (Table S4). Before sequencing, PCR products in the 200-500 bp range were cut out of the gel and cleaned up using the QIAquick gel extraction kit. Concerning the study's data processing: Reads were cleaned using Trimmomatic, were merged into complete CDR3 sequences using FLASH, and were assigned to V(D)J germline segments using MiTCR. VDJtools was used to compute clonal diversity as the inverse Simpson's index. A read counted as productive if the sequence was in-frame and lacked a premature stop codon. In-frame beta chains were kept once TCRdb had trimmed the public reads at Q25 with fastp and called clones with MiXCR. When rows share a CDR3 protein, they turn into one entry using the most common DNA and genes. The V and J calls come from TCRdb's annotation, not from the publication. The sample table shows 60,000 to 90,000 distinct CDR3 sequences, and around 70% are seen once. The ten most abundant clones make up 25% to 35% of the sample.

With respect to this clonotype: What this receptor recognizes is not known. A much larger clone differs from this one at a single base, so this may be a read error.

Material for sequencing was distant non-tumor lung tissue. The sequence joins TRBV5-4 to TRBJ2-5; 5 matching bases give a weak D call of TRBD2. The TCR sequence derives from a woman between 45 and 65 years old with non-small cell lung cancer. The DNA sequence is as follows: TGTGCCAGCAGCTTACAAGCGGCACTGGGGAAGACCCAGTACTTC. Translated, this gives CASSLQAALGKTQYF.